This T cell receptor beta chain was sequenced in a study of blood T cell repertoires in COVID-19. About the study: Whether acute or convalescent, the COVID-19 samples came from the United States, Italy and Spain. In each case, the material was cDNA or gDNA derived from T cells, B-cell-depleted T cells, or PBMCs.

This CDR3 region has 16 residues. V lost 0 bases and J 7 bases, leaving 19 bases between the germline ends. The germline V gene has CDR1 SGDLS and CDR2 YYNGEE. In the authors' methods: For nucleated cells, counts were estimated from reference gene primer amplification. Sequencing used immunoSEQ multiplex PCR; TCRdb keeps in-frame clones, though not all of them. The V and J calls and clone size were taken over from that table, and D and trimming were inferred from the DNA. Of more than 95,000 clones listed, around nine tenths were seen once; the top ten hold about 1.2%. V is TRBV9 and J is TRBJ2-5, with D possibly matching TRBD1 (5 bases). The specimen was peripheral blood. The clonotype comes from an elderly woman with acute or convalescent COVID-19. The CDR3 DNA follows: TGTGCCAGCAGCGTAGAAGACAGCAGAATGGTAGGGACCCAGTACTTC. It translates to CASSVEDSRMVGTQYF.